Listed below are T cell receptor beta chains from one sample, sequenced in a study of molecular identifiers for immune sequencing clone quantification. TCRdb fed the PCR reads into MiXCR, producing one record per CDR3 protein. The sample yields about 630,000 distinct CDR3 sequences, roughly 25% seen once. Material: naive CD8+ T cells from blood, with Jurkat cell RNA spiked in. The receptor set was obtained from a human donor in good health. Some libraries in this study had Jurkat cell RNA spiked in. CDR3s include the opening cysteine and the closing phenylalanine or tryptophan. Each record gives: J gene, V gene, CDR3 length, clone size, D gene, CDR3 DNA, CDR3 protein. The D gene is left open where the match is weak. A row's size may be missing; if present it is once, few, many or a size class.

>TRBJ2-3|TRBV25-1|10|NA|NA
TGTGCCAGCAGTGAAAATACGCAGTATTTT
CASSENTQYF
>TRBJ1-3|TRBV6-6|16|few|NA
TGTGCCAGCAGTTATGGCCCGGAGGCTACTGGAAACACCATATATTTT
CASSYGPEATGNTIYF
>TRBJ2-2|TRBV6-2/TRBV6-3|17|NA|NA
TGTGCCAGCAGTTACCGGACAGCCGAATTCGACACCGGGGAGCTGTTTTTT
CASSYRTAEFDTGELFF
>TRBJ2-5|TRBV3-1|14|few|NA
TGTGCCAGCAGCCGAGACTTGAACCAAGAGACCCAGTACTTC
CASSRDLNQETQYF
>TRBJ2-3|TRBV7-8|16|many|NA
TGTGCCAGCAGCCCACTCCTGCGGGTACGCACAGATACGCAGTATTTT
CASSPLLRVRTDTQYF
>TRBJ2-3|TRBV11-2|16|many|NA
TGTGCCAGCAGCTTAGGTGTCGGGAGAGCAAGAGATACGCAGTATTTT
CASSLGVGRARDTQYF
>TRBJ1-3|TRBV6-6|15|many|NA
TGTGCCAGCACCCCCGGACGGAGCTCTGGAAACACCATATATTTT
CASTPGRSSGNTIYF
>TRBJ2-3|TRBV9|16|NA|TRBD2
TGTGCCAGCAGCGGAATAGCGGGAGACCAGCCAGATACGCAGTATTTT
CASSGIAGDQPDTQYF
>TRBJ2-3|TRBV5-1|17|many|TRBD2
TGCGCCAGCAGCTTGGGTCTAGCGGGGGATAGCACAGATACGCAGTATTTT
CASSLGLAGDSTDTQYF
>TRBJ1-1|TRBV27|16|many|TRBD1
TGTGCCAGCAGTTCAAGTAACAGGGGACCCTCCCTCGAAGCTTTCTTT
CASSSSNRGPSLEAFF
>TRBJ1-5|TRBV2|15|many|NA
TGTGCCAGCAGTGAAGAAGGGGCCTCCAATCAGCCCCAGCATTTT
CASSEEGASNQPQHF
>TRBJ2-5|TRBV2|15|many|TRBD1
TGTGCCAGCCTAAGTTGGGACAGGGGGCTAGAGACCCAGTACTTC
CASLSWDRGLETQYF
>TRBJ1-6|TRBV3-1|16|few|NA
TGTGCCAGCAGCCAAGATCTGCCGGGCAAGTATTCACCCCTCCACTTT
CASSQDLPGKYSPLHF
>TRBJ2-5|TRBV6-5|15|NA|NA
TGTGCCAGCAGTTACTCGGGGGGACAGCAAGAGACCCAGTACTTC
CASSYSGGQQETQYF
>TRBJ2-2|TRBV24-1|13|NA|NA
TGTGCCATCAGTGGTACGGACACCGGGGAGCTGTTTTTT
CAISGTDTGELFF
>TRBJ2-6|TRBV12-3/TRBV12-4|14|NA|NA
TGTGCCAGCAGTTTCATCTTTGGGGCCAACGTCCTGACTTTC
CASSFIFGANVLTF
>TRBJ1-4|TRBV7-9|17|few|TRBD1
TGTGCCAGCACCACATGGGCAGGGGGAGTCCCGAATGAAAAACTGTTTTTT
CASTTWAGGVPNEKLFF